This paragraph reports one TCR beta chain. Antigen specificity is unknown. The data were taken from a study of identical twins. Study-level results: Models predicted too little out-of-frame TCR alpha sharing in monozygotic twins.

Template switching supplied a universal primer site; unique molecular identifiers were carried on the cDNA. Using its own MiXCR run on the 5' RACE reads, TCRdb lists one record per CDR3 protein. This sample has hundreds of thousands of distinct CDR3 sequences, with about 8% found just once. The CDR3 consists of 15 residues. The germline V gene has CDR1 SGDLS and CDR2 YYNGEE. Trimming took 5 bases from V and 2 from J; bases not matched to a gene: 5. The same data also contributed to another study, on yellow fever vaccine responses in identical twins.

Sequenced: memory (CD45RO+) T cells sorted from blood. This receptor was obtained from a young woman in good health. The chain links TRBV9 to TRBJ2-7, with 12 bases that match TRBD2. For the CDR3, the DNA is TGTGCCAGCAGATACGGACTAGCGGGAACCTACGAGCAGTACTTC. Amino acid sequence: CASRYGLAGTYEQYF. Complete variable domain (other parts from reference TRBV9 and TRBJ2-7): DSGVTQTPKHLITATGQRVTLRCSPRSGDLSVYWYQQSLDQGLQFLIQYYNGEERAKGNILERFSAQQFPDLHSELNLSSLELGDSALYFCASRYGLAGTYEQYFGPGTRLTVT.